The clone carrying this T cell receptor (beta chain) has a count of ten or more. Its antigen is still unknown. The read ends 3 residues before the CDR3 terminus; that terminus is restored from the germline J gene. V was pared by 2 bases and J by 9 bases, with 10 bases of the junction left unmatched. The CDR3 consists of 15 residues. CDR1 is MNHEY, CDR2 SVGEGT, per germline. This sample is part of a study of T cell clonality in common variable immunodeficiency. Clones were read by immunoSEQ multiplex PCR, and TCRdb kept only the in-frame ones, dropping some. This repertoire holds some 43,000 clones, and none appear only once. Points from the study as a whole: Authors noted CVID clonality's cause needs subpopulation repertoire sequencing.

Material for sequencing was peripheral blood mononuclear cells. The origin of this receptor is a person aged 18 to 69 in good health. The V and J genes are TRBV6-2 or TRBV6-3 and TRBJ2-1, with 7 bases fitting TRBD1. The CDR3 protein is CASSYAVRQGTEQFF. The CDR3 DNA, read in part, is TGTGCCAGCAGTTACGCCGTTAGACAGGGTACTGAG.